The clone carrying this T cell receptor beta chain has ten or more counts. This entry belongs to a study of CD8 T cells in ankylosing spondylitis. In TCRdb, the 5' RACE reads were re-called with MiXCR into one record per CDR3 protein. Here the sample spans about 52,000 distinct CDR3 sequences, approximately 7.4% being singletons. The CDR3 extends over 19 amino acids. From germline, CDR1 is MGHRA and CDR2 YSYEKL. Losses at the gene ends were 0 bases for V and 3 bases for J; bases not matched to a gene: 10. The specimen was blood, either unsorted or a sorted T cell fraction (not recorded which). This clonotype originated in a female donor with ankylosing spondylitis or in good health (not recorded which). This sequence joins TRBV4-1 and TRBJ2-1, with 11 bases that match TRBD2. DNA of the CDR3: TGCGCCAGCAGCCAAGAGAGCGGGGGACTAGCGGTCTTCTACAATGAGCAGTTCTTC. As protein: CASSQESGGLAVFYNEQFF.